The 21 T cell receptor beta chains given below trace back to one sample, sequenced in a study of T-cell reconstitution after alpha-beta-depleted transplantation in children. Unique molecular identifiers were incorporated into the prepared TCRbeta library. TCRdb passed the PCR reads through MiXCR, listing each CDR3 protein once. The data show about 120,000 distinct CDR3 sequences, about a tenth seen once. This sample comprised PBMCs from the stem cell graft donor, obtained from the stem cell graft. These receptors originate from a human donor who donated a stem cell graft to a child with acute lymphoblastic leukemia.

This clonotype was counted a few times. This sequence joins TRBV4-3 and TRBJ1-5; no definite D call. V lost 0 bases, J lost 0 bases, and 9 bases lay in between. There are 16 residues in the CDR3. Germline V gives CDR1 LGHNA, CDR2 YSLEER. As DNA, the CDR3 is TGCGCCAGCAGCCAAGAACCGGGAGATAGCAATCAGCCCCAGCATTTT. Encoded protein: CASSQEPGDSNQPQHF.

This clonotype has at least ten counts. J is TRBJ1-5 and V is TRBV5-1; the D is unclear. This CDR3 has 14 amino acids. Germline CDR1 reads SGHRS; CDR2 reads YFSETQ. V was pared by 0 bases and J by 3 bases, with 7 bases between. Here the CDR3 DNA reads TGCGCCAGCAGCTTGGACGGACTCAATCAGCCCCAGCATTTT. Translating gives CASSLDGLNQPQHF.

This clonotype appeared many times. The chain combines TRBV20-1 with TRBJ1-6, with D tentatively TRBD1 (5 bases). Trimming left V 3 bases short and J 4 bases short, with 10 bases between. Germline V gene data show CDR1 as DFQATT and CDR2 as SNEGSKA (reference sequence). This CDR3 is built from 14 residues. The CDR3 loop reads CSASRRGYNSPLHF. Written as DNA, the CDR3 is TGCAGTGCTAGTAGGAGGGGTTATAATTCACCCCTCCACTTT.

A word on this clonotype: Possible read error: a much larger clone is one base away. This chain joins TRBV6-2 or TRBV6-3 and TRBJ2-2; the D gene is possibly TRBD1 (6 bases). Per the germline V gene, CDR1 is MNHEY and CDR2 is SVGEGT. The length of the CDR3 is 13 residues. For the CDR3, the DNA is TGTTCCAGCAGTTACGCAGGGGCCGGGGAGCTGTTTTTT. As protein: CSSSYAGAGELFF.

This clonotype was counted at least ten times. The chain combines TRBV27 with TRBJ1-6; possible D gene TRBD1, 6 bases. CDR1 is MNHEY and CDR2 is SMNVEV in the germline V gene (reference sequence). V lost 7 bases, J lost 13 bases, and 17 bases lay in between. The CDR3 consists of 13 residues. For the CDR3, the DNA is TGTGCCAGCACCCCGGACAGACTTTCCCCCCTCCACTTT. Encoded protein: CASTPDRLSPLHF.

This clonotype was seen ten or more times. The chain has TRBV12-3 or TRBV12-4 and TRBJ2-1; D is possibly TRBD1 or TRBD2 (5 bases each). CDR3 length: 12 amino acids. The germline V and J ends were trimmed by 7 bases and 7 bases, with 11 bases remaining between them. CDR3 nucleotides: TGTGCCAGCACCCCTGGGGGTAATGAGCAGTTCTTC. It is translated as CASTPGGNEQFF.

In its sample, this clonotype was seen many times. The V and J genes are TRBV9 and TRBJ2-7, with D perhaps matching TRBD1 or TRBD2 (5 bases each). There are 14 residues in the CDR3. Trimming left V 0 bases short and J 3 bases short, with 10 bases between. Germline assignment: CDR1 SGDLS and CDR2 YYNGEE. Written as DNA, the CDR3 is TGTGCCAGCAGCGTAGGCCCGGGGCACTACGAGCAGTACTTC. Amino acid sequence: CASSVGPGHYEQYF. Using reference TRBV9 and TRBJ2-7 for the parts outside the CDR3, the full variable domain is DSGVTQTPKHLITATGQRVTLRCSPRSGDLSVYWYQQSLDQGLQFLIQYYNGEERAKGNILERFSAQQFPDLHSELNLSSLELGDSALYFCASSVGPGHYEQYFGPGTRLTVT.

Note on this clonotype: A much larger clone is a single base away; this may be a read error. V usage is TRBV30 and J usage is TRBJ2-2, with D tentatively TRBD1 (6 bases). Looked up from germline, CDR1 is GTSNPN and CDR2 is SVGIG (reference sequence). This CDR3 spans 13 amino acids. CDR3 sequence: CAWKQGGTWELFF. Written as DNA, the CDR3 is TGTGCCTGGAAACAGGGTGGCACCTGGGAGCTGTTTTTT.

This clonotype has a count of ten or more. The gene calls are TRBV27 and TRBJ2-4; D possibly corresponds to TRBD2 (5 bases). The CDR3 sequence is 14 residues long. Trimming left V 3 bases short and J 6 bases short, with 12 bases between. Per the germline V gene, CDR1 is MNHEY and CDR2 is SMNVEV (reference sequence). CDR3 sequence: CASSLRVPLNIQYF. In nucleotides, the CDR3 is TGTGCCAGCAGTTTGAGGGTACCTTTAAACATTCAGTACTTC.

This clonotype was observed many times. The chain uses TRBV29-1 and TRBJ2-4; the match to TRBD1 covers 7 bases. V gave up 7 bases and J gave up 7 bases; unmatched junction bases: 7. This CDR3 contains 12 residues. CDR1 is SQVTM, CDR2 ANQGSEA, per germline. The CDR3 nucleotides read TGCAGCGCCCGGACAGGCTCCAACATTCAGTACTTC. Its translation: CSARTGSNIQYF.

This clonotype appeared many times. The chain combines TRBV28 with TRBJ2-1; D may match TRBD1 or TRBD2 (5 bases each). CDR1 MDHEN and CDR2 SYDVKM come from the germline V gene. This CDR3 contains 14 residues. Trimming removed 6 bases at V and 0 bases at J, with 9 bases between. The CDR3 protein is CASRRGNSYNEQFF. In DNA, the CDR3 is TGTGCCAGCAGGAGGGGTAACTCCTACAATGAGCAGTTCTTC.

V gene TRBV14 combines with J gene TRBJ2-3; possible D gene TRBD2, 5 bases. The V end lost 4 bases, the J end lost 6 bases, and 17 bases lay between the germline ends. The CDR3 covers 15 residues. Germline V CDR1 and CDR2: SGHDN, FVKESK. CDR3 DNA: TGTGCCAGCAGCCTTAGGAAGGGAGCCAGGGATACGCAGTATTTT. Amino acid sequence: CASSLRKGARDTQYF. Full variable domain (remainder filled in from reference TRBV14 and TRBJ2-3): EAGVTQFPSHSVIEKGQTVTLRCDPISGHDNLYWYRRVMGKEIKFLLHFVKESKQDESGMPNNRFLAERTGGTYSTLKVQPAELEDSGVYFCASSLRKGARDTQYFGPGTRLTVL.

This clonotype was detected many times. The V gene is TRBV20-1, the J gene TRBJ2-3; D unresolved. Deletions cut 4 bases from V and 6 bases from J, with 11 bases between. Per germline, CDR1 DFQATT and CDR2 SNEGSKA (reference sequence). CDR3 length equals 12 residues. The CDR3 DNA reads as TGCAGTGCTACCCCCCAGCATGATACGCAGTATTTT. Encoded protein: CSATPQHDTQYF.

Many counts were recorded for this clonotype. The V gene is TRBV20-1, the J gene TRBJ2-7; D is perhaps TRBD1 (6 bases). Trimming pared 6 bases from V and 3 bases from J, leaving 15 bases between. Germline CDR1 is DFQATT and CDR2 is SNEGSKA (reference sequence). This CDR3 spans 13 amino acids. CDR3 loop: CSASPLDSYEQYF. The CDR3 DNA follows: TGCAGTGCCTCTCCACTGGACAGCTACGAGCAGTACTTC.

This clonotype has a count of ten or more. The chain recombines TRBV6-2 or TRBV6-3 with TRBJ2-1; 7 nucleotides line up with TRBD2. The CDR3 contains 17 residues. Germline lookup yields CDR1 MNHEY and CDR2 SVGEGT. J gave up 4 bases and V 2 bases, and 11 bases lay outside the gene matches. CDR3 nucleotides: TGTGCCAGCAGTTACCCCGGAAAAGCGGGGTTATACAATGAGCAGTTCTTC. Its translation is CASSYPGKAGLYNEQFF.

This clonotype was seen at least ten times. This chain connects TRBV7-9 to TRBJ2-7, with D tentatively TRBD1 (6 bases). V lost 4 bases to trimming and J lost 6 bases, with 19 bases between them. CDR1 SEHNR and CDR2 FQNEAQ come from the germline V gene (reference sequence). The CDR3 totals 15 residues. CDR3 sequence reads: CASSSGPNIGGEQYF. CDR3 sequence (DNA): TGTGCCAGCAGCTCCGGGCCCAACATAGGGGGCGAGCAGTACTTC.

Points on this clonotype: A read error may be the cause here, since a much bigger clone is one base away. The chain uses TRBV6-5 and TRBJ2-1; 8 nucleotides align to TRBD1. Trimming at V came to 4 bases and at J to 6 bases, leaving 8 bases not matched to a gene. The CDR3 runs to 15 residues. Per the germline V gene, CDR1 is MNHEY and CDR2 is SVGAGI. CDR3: CASSSDRGMFNEQFF. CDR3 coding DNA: TGTGCCAGCAGTTCTGACAGGGGAATGTTCAATGAGCAGTTCTTC.

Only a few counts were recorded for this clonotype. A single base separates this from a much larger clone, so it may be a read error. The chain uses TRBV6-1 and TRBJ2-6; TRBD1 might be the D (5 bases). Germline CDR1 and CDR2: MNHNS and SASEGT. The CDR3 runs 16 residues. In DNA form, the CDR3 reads TGTGCCAGCAGCCTACAGGTTTCTTCTGGGGCCAACGGCCTGACTTTC. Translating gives CASSLQVSSGANGLTF.

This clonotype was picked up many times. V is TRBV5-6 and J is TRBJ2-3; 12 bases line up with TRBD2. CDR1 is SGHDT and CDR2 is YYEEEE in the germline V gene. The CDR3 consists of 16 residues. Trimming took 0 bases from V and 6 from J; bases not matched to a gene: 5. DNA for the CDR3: TGTGCCAGCAGCTTGGAACTAGCGGGAGGATCGGATACGCAGTATTTT. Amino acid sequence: CASSLELAGGSDTQYF. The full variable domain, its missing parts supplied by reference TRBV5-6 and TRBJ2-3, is DAGVTQSPTHLIKTRGQQVTLRCSPKSGHDTVSWYQQALGQGPQFIFQYYEEEERQRGNFPDRFSGHQFPNYSSELNVNALLLGDSALYLCASSLELAGGSDTQYFGPGTRLTVL.

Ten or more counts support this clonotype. CDR3 in amino acids: CASSPSGTDEKLFF. The DNA of the CDR3 is TGTGCCAGCAGCCCGTCAGGGACGGATGAAAAACTGTTTTTT. The J gene is TRBJ1-4, the V gene TRBV5-5; the D gene is possibly TRBD1 (5 bases). The CDR3 totals 14 residues. Trimming left V 4 bases short and J 6 bases short, with 13 bases between. Germline CDR1 and CDR2: SGHKS and YYEKEE (reference sequence).

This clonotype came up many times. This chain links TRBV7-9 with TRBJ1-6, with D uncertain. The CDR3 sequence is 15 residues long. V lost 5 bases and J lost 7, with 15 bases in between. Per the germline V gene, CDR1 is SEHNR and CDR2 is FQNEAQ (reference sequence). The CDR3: CASSQGSGLNSPLHF. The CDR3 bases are TGTGCCAGCAGCCAAGGATCCGGCCTCAATTCACCCCTCCACTTT. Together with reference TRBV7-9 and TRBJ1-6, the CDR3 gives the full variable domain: DTGVSQNPRHKITKRGQNVTFRCDPISEHNRLYWYRQTLGQGPEFLTYFQNEAQLEKSRLLSDRFSAERPKGSFSTLEIQRTEQGDSAMYLCASSQGSGLNSPLHFGNGTRLTVT.